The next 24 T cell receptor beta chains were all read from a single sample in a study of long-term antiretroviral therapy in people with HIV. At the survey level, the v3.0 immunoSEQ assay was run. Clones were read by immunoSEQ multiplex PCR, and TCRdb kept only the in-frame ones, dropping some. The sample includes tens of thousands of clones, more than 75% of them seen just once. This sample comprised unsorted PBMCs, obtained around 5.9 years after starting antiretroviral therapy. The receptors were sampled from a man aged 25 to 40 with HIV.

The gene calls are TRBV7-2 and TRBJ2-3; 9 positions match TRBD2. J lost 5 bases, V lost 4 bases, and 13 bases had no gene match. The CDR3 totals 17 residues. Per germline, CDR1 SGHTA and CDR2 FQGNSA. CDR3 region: CASSSLAGAAGGDTQYF. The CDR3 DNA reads TGTGCCAGCAGCTCATTAGCGGGGGCCGCAGGAGGAGATACGCAGTATTTT.

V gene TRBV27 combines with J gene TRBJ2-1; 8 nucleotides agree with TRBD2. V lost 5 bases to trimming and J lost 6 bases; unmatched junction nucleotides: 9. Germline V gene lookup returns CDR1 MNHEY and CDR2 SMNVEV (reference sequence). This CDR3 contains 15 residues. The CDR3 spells CASSILAGSSNEQFF. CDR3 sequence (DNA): TGTGCCAGCAGTATTCTAGCGGGCTCTTCCAATGAGCAGTTCTTC.

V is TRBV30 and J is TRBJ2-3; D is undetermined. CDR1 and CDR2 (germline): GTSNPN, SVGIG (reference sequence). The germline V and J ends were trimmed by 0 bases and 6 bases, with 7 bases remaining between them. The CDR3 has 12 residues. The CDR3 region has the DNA TGTGCCTGGAGTGTAGGGTTCGATACGCAGTATTTT. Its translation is CAWSVGFDTQYF. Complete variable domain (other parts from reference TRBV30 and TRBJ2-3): SQTIHQWPATLVQPVGSPLSLECTVEGTSNPNLYWYRQAAGRGLQLLFYSVGIGQISSEVPQNLSASRPQDRQFILSSKKLLLSDSGFYLCAWSVGFDTQYFGPGTRLTVL.

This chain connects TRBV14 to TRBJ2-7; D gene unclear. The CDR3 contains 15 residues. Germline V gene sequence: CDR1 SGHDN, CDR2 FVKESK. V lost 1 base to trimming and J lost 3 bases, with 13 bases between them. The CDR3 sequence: CASSQAPLGLYEQYF. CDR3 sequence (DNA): TGTGCCAGCAGCCAAGCCCCCTTGGGCCTCTACGAGCAGTACTTC.

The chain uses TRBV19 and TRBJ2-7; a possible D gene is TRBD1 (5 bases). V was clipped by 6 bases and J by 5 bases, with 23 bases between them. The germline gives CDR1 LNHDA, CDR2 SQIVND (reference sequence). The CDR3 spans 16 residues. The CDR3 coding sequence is TGTGCCAGTAGCGCCGGCTCCACGTTAGGGGTCCACGAGCAGTACTTC. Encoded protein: CASSAGSTLGVHEQYF.

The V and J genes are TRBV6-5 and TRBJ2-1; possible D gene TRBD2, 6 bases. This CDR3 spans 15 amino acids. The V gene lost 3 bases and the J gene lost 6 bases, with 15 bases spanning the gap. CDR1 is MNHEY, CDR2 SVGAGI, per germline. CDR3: CASSYRGTLRNEQFF. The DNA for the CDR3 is TGTGCCAGCAGTTATCGGGGGACTCTTCGCAATGAGCAGTTCTTC.

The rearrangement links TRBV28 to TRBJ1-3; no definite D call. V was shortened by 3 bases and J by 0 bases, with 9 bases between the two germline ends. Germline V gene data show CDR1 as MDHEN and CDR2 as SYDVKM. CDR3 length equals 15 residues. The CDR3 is CASSFPAASGNTIYF. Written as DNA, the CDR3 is TGTGCCAGCAGTTTTCCTGCAGCCTCTGGAAACACCATATATTTT.

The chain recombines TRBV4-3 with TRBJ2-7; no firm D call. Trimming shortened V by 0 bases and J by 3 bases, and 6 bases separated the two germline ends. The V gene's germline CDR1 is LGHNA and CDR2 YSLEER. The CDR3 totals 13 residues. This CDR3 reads CASSQETYYEQYF. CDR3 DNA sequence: TGCGCCAGCAGCCAAGAAACATACTACGAGCAGTACTTC.

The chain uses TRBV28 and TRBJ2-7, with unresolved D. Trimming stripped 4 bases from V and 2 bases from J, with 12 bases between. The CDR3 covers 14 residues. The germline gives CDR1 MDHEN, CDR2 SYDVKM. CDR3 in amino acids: CASSSRLETYEQYF. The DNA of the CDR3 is TGTGCCAGCAGTTCGAGGCTGGAGACCTACGAGCAGTACTTC.

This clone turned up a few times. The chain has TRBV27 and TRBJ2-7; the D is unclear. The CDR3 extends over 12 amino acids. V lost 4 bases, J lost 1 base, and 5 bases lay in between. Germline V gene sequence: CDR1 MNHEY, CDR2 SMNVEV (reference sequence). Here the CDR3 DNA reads TGTGCCAGCAGTTCCTCATCCTACGAGCAGTACTTC. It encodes CASSSSSYEQYF.

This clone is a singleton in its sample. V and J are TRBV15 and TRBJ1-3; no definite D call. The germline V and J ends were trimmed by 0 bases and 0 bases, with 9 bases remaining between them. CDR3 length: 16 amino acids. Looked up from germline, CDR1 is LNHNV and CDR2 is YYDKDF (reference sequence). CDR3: CATSREQLSSGNTIYF. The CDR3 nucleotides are TGTGCCACCAGCAGAGAACAGCTGAGCTCTGGAAACACCATATATTTT.

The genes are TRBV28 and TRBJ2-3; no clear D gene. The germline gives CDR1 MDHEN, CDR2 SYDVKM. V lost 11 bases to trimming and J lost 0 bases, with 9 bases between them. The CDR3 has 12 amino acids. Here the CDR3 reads CAWSSSTDTQYF. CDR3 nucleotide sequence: TGTGCCTGGTCGTCTAGCACAGATACGCAGTATTTT. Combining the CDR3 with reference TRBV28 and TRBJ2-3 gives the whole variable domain DVKVTQSSRYLVKRTGEKVFLECVQDMDHENMFWYRQDPGLGLRLIYFSYDVKMKEKGDIPEGYSVSREKKERFSLILESASTNQTSMYLCAWSSSTDTQYFGPGTRLTVL.

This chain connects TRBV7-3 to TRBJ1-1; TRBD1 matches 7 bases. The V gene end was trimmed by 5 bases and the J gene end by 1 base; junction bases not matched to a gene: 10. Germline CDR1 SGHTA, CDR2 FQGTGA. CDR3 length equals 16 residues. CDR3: CASSLYKTGSNTEAFF. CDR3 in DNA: TGTGCCAGCAGCCTATATAAGACAGGGTCGAACACTGAAGCTTTCTTT.

CDR3 in amino acids: CAWKSLGTGREKLFF. In nucleotides, the CDR3 is TGTGCCTGGAAGAGCCTGGGGACAGGGCGGGAAAAACTGTTTTTT. The rearrangement links TRBV30 to TRBJ1-4; 9 positions agree with TRBD1. Germline loops: CDR1 GTSNPN, CDR2 SVGIG (reference sequence). The junction had 11 bases not matched to a gene; V was cut back by 4 bases and J by 8 bases. The CDR3 is 15 amino acids.

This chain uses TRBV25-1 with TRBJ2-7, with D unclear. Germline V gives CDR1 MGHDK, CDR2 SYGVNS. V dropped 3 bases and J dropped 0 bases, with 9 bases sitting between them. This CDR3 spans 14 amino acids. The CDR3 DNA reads TGTGCCAGCAGTGACGGGCCCTTCTCCTACGAGCAGTACTTC. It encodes CASSDGPFSYEQYF.

The CDR3 spells CATASMGKAITGELFF. In nucleotides, the CDR3 is TGTGCCACTGCCTCAATGGGGAAGGCTATTACCGGGGAGCTGTTTTTT. This rearrangement joins TRBV28 to TRBJ2-2, with no clear D. V gave up 10 bases and J gave up 5 bases, with 23 bases separating them. The CDR3 length is 16 residues. The germline CDR1 and CDR2 sequences are MDHEN and SYDVKM. Filled out from reference TRBV28 and TRBJ2-2, the complete variable domain reads DVKVTQSSRYLVKRTGEKVFLECVQDMDHENMFWYRQDPGLGLRLIYFSYDVKMKEKGDIPEGYSVSREKKERFSLILESASTNQTSMYLCATASMGKAITGELFFGEGSRLTVL.

CDR3 sequence: CASSYSQGGQPQHF. In nucleotides, the CDR3 is TGTGCCAGCAGTTACTCTCAGGGGGGACAGCCCCAGCATTTT. The rearrangement joins TRBV6-5 to TRBJ1-5; 7 bases match TRBD1. With V trimmed by 0 bases and J by 7 bases, 3 bases remained unmatched. Germline lookup yields CDR1 MNHEY and CDR2 SVGAGI. This CDR3 has 14 amino acids.

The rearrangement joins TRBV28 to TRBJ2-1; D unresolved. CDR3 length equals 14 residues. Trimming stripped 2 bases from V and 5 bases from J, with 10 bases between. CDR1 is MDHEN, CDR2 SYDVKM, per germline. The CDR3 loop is CASSLQRRDNEQFF. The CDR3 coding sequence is TGTGCCAGCAGTTTACAACGGAGAGACAATGAGCAGTTCTTC.

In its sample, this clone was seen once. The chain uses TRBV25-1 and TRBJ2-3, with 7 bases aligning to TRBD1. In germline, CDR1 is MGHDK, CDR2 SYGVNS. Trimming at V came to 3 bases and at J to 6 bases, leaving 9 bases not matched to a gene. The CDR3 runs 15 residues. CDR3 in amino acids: CASSDRLDRVDTQYF. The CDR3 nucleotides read TGTGCCAGCAGTGATCGACTCGACAGGGTTGATACGCAGTATTTT.

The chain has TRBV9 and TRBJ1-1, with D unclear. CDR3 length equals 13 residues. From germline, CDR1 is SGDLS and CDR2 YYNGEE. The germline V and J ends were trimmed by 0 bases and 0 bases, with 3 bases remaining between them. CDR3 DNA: TGTGCCAGCAGCGTAGTGGTGAACACTGAAGCTTTCTTT. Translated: CASSVVVNTEAFF.

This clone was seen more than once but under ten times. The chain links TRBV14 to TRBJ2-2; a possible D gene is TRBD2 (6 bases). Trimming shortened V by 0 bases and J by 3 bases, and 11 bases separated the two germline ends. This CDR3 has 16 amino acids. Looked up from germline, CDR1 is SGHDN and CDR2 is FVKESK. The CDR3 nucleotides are TGTGCCAGCAGCCAAGAAACTAGCATGGACACCGGGGAGCTGTTTTTT. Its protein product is CASSQETSMDTGELFF. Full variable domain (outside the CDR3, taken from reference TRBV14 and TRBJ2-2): EAGVTQFPSHSVIEKGQTVTLRCDPISGHDNLYWYRRVMGKEIKFLLHFVKESKQDESGMPNNRFLAERTGGTYSTLKVQPAELEDSGVYFCASSQETSMDTGELFFGEGSRLTVL.

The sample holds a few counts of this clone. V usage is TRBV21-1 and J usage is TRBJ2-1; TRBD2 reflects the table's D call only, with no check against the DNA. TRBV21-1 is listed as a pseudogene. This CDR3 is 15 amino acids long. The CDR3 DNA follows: TGTGCCAGCAGCCCCTGGGGGAGGGCCAGCAATGAGCAGTTCTTC. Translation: CASSPWGRASNEQFF.

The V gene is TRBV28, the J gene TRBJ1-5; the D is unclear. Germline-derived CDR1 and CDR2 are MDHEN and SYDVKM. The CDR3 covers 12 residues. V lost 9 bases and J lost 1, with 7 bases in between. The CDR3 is CASKRSNQPQHF. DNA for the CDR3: TGTGCCAGTAAGAGGAGCAATCAGCCCCAGCATTTT.

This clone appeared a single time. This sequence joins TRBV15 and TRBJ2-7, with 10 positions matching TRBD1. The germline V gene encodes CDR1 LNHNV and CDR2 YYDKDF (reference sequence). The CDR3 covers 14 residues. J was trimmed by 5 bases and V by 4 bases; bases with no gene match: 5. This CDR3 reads CATSTRQGADEQYF. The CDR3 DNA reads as TGTGCCACCAGCACGAGACAGGGGGCAGACGAGCAGTACTTC.